Reported below is one TCR beta chain. Its antigen is unidentified. The germline V and J ends were trimmed by 3 bases and 6 bases, with 6 bases remaining between them. The CDR3 has 11 residues. The data were obtained in a study of blood T cells in healthy people across ages. Whole-study context: Template switching caught about one barcoded beta molecule for each two T cells. The study, taken as a whole, reports: Comparison with aged donors showed that long-lived donors had more naive CD4+ cells and higher diversity. The study regarded diversity estimates from one million T cells as underestimates.

A J-beta primer mix and a sample-barcoded 5' primer were used in a second PCR of roughly 6 to 11 cycles. TCRdb recomputed calls from the 5' RACE reads with MiXCR, one row per CDR3 protein. The repertoire includes 1.4 million or so distinct CDR3 sequences, about 45% of them detected once, and approximately 4.1% sits in the top ten. Approximately 9 milliliters of peripheral blood were drawn from each donor into EDTA-treated tubes. This sequence originates from a woman aged 18-35 years in good health. Source material: blood. The chain couples TRBV12-3 or TRBV12-4 to TRBJ2-7; D is uncertain. The CDR3 region has the DNA TGTGCCAGCAGTTTCTTTTCCGAGCAGTACTTC. Translation: CASSFFSEQYF.